The present T cell receptor (beta chain) was sequenced within a study of T cells expressing NK-cell markers. The CDR3 contains 15 residues. Germline CDR1 and CDR2: MNHEY and SVGEGT. Following a re-call of the 5' RACE reads, TCRdb has one entry per CDR3 protein and lacks DNA. In all, the sample yields a few hundred thousand distinct CDR3 sequences. The receptor's source is a man younger than 30 in good health. V gene TRBV6-2 or TRBV6-3 combines with J gene TRBJ2-7; TCRdb proposes TRBD1, but this gene call is untestable without DNA. What was sequenced was blood T cells: a sorted CD56 or NKG2C T cell subset, CD4+ or CD8+ T cells, or bulk PBMC T cells (not recorded which). CDR3 protein: CASRPRGRGTYEQYF.